The clone carrying this TCR beta chain was detected ten times or more. The TCR library protocol attached unique molecular identifiers to the individual cDNA molecules. Each CDR3 protein is one row after TCRdb ran MiXCR on the 5' RACE reads. This table has tens of thousands of distinct CDR3 sequences, 9.9% appearing once. The data originate from a study of early T cells in non-severe SARS-CoV-2 infection. The ends lost 5 bases at V and 8 bases at J; junction bases unmatched: 7. The CDR3 runs to 13 residues. Germline assignment: CDR1 SGHTA and CDR2 FQGNSA. Sequencing used whole blood. The TCR originated in an adult who was a healthcare worker with PCR-confirmed SARS-CoV-2 infection or an uninfected control (not recorded which). The chain recombines TRBV7-2 with TRBJ2-5, with TRBD2 matching 8 bases. The CDR3 nucleotides are TGTGCCAGCAGCCTGGGGACTAGGAAAACCCAGTACTTC. Encoded protein: CASSLGTRKTQYF.